This record concerns one T cell receptor beta chain sequence. No antigen is known for it. These data originate in a study of post-analysis software for immune sequencing data. Study in general: Multiple sclerosis in the patients followed relapsing-remitting, secondary progressive and progressive-relapsing courses. Findings and limits, study-wide: Under the F measure, samples that were prepared in one batch clustered strongly together. Versus controls, multiple sclerosis patients showed significantly lower diversity (normalized Chao1).

Unique-molecular-identifier-tagged TCR beta cDNA libraries were used. MiXCR was run by TCRdb on the PCR reads, yielding one entry per CDR3 protein. Here the sample spans hundreds of thousands of distinct CDR3 sequences, roughly 58% being singletons. Sequenced material: blood. The sequence derives from a girl aged 10 to 17 with multiple sclerosis.

CDR3 nucleotides: TGTGCCAGCAGCCTCTCTGGGGGCGGGCTGTTCTTC. It encodes CASSLSGGGLFF. The chain links TRBV12-3 or TRBV12-4 to TRBJ2-1, with D perhaps TRBD1 (6 bases). V shed 6 bases and J shed 15 bases, with 18 bases lying between them. The CDR3 length is 12 residues.